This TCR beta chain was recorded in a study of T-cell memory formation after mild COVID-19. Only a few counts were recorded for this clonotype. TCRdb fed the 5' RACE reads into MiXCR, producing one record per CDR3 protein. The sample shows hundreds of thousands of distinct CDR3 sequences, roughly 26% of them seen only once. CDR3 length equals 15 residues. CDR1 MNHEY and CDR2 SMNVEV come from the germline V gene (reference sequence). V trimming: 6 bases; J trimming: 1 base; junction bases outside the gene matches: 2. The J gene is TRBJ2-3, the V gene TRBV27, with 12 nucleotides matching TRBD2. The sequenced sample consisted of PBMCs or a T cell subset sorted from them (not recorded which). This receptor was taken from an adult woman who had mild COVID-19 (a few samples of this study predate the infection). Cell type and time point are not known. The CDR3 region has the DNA TGTGCCAGCAGAAGACTAGCGGGAGGCACAGATACGCAGTATTTT. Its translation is CASRRLAGGTDTQYF.